This is a list of T cell receptor beta chains from one sample in a study of blood T cell repertoires in COVID-19. Assay used: immunoSEQ multiplex PCR; TCRdb lists only in-frame clones, some missing. The data show fewer than 500,000 clones, with 81% seen just once and more than 0.95% held by the top ten. Material for sequencing was peripheral blood. These receptors were collected from a human donor with acute or convalescent COVID-19. The donor label of this sample is uncertain. Each CDR3 is given with its conserved first and last residue. Fields, in order: V gene, clone size, D gene, J gene, CDR3 protein, CDR3 DNA. D genes are given only for firm matches. Only part of the rows carry a size: once, few, many, or a class if the clone is expanded.

V gene: TRBV7-2; clone size: -; D gene: -; J gene: TRBJ1-2; CDR3 protein: CASDHRTHYGYTF; CDR3 DNA: TGTGCCAGTGATCATAGGACACACTATGGCTACACCTTC
V gene: TRBV5-1; clone size: -; D gene: TRBD1; J gene: TRBJ1-6; CDR3 protein: CASSLELGQGPSPLHF; CDR3 DNA: TGCGCCAGCAGCTTGGAGCTGGGACAGGGACCGTCACCCCTCCACTTT
V gene: TRBV6-5; clone size: -; D gene: TRBD1; J gene: TRBJ1-2; CDR3 protein: CASSYSGQGGAGYTF; CDR3 DNA: TGTGCCAGCAGTTACTCTGGACAGGGGGGAGCCGGCTACACCTTC
V gene: TRBV20-1; clone size: -; D gene: -; J gene: TRBJ1-5; CDR3 protein: CSASPGGYSNQPQHF; CDR3 DNA: TGCAGTGCTAGTCCCGGGGGGTATAGCAATCAGCCCCAGCATTTT
V gene: TRBV30; clone size: -; D gene: TRBD1; J gene: TRBJ1-1; CDR3 protein: CAWSRQGFSAFF; CDR3 DNA: TGTGCCTGGAGCAGACAGGGTTTTAGTGCTTTCTTT
V gene: TRBV30; clone size: -; D gene: TRBD1; J gene: TRBJ1-2; CDR3 protein: CAWSETTGRDGYTF; CDR3 DNA: TGTGCCTGGAGCGAGACGACAGGGCGGGATGGCTACACCTTC
V gene: TRBV3-1/TRBV3-2; clone size: -; D gene: TRBD1; J gene: TRBJ1-2; CDR3 protein: CASRRRQGDGYTF; CDR3 DNA: TGTGCCAGCAGACGACGACAGGGTGATGGCTACACCTTC
V gene: TRBV6-1; clone size: -; D gene: TRBD1; J gene: TRBJ2-7; CDR3 protein: CASSEDWGQSYEQYF; CDR3 DNA: TGTGCCAGCAGTGAGGATTGGGGACAGTCCTACGAGCAGTACTTC
V gene: TRBV6-5; clone size: -; D gene: -; J gene: TRBJ2-1; CDR3 protein: CASRRQDSYNEQFF; CDR3 DNA: TGTGCCAGCAGGCGACAGGACTCCTACAATGAGCAGTTCTTC
V gene: TRBV7-9; clone size: many; D gene: -; J gene: TRBJ1-2; CDR3 protein: CASSLDSDSVGYTF; CDR3 DNA: TGTGCCAGCAGCTTAGATTCGGACAGTGTGGGCTACACCTTC
V gene: TRBV15; clone size: -; D gene: TRBD1; J gene: TRBJ1-1; CDR3 protein: CATSPTGGYTEAFF; CDR3 DNA: TGTGCCACCAGTCCAACAGGGGGCTACACTGAAGCTTTCTTT
V gene: TRBV24-1; clone size: -; D gene: TRBD2; J gene: TRBJ2-3; CDR3 protein: CATSDNKRGTDTQYF; CDR3 DNA: TGTGCCACCAGTGACAATAAGCGGGGGACAGATACGCAGTATTTT
V gene: TRBV18; clone size: -; D gene: -; J gene: TRBJ1-4; CDR3 protein: CASSPPGAPTNEKLFF; CDR3 DNA: TGTGCCAGCTCACCACCGGGGGCTCCCACTAATGAAAAACTGTTTTTT
V gene: TRBV7-9; clone size: many; D gene: -; J gene: TRBJ1-6; CDR3 protein: CASRPSGPGGDNSPLHF; CDR3 DNA: TGTGCCAGCAGGCCATCCGGCCCCGGGGGTGACAATTCACCCCTCCACTTT
V gene: TRBV29-1; clone size: -; D gene: -; J gene: TRBJ1-2; CDR3 protein: CSVEIQGTNYGYTF; CDR3 DNA: TGCAGCGTTGAGATCCAGGGTACTAACTATGGCTACACCTTC
V gene: TRBV30; clone size: -; D gene: TRBD1; J gene: TRBJ1-1; CDR3 protein: CAWTNRGLSTEAFF; CDR3 DNA: TGTGCCTGGACTAACAGGGGGCTGAGCACTGAAGCTTTCTTT
V gene: TRBV15; clone size: -; D gene: -; J gene: TRBJ1-5; CDR3 protein: CATSSSLGQPQHF; CDR3 DNA: TGTGCCACCAGCAGTTCCCTAGGCCAGCCCCAGCATTTT
V gene: TRBV2; clone size: few; D gene: -; J gene: TRBJ1-5; CDR3 protein: CASRETDFQPQHF; CDR3 DNA: TGTGCCAGCAGAGAGACAGATTTTCAGCCCCAGCATTTT
V gene: TRBV27; clone size: -; D gene: -; J gene: TRBJ1-1; CDR3 protein: CASRFLQEPEAFF; CDR3 DNA: TGTGCCAGCAGATTCCTACAGGAGCCTGAAGCTTTCTTT
V gene: TRBV11-2; clone size: once; D gene: -; J gene: TRBJ2-1; CDR3 protein: CASSRDNSYNEQFF; CDR3 DNA: TGTGCCAGCAGCCGAGACAACTCCTACAATGAGCAGTTCTTC
V gene: TRBV5-1; clone size: -; D gene: -; J gene: TRBJ1-1; CDR3 protein: CASSLFAEGRPEAFF; CDR3 DNA: TGCGCCAGCAGCTTGTTTGCGGAGGGCCGACCTGAAGCTTTCTTT
V gene: TRBV7-9; clone size: -; D gene: -; J gene: TRBJ2-6; CDR3 protein: CASSLVRVGANVLTF; CDR3 DNA: TGTGCCAGCAGCTTAGTGAGGGTTGGGGCCAACGTCCTGACTTTC
V gene: TRBV2; clone size: few; D gene: -; J gene: TRBJ2-7; CDR3 protein: CASSGIYEQYF; CDR3 DNA: TGTGCCAGCAGTGGTATCTACGAGCAGTACTTC
V gene: TRBV4-1; clone size: -; D gene: -; J gene: TRBJ1-1; CDR3 protein: CASSQTTRTGTRVGMNTEAFF; CDR3 DNA: TGCGCCAGCAGCCAAACTACGCGAACCGGGACAAGGGTCGGGATGAACACTGAAGCTTTCTTT
V gene: TRBV18; clone size: -; D gene: -; J gene: TRBJ1-5; CDR3 protein: CASSGLGGNQPQHF; CDR3 DNA: TGTGCCAGCTCAGGGCTAGGGGGTAATCAGCCCCAGCATTTT
V gene: TRBV28; clone size: once; D gene: -; J gene: TRBJ2-5; CDR3 protein: CASSGPGSQETQYF; CDR3 DNA: TGTGCCAGCAGTGGCCCAGGGTCGCAAGAGACCCAGTACTTC
V gene: TRBV6-5; clone size: -; D gene: -; J gene: TRBJ2-7; CDR3 protein: CASSPGNYEQYF; CDR3 DNA: TGTGCCAGCAGTCCGGGGAACTACGAGCAGTACTTC
V gene: TRBV5-5; clone size: -; D gene: -; J gene: TRBJ2-6; CDR3 protein: CASSLYLQGANVLTF; CDR3 DNA: TGTGCCAGCAGCTTGTACCTTCAGGGGGCCAACGTCCTGACTTTC
V gene: TRBV10-2; clone size: -; D gene: -; J gene: TRBJ1-3; CDR3 protein: CASKEGPSSGNTIYF; CDR3 DNA: TGCGCCAGCAAAGAGGGTCCCAGCTCTGGAAACACCATATATTTT